The rows below give T cell receptor beta chains drawn from one sample of a study of T cell responses to AZD1222 COVID-19 vaccine. Sequenced by immunoSEQ multiplex PCR; TCRdb stores in-frame clones only, minus some. Of about 120,000 clones listed, about nine tenths are singletons. The sequencing used peripheral blood, collected on day 0 of AZD1222 vaccination. Every receptor here comes from an adult in good health. CDR3s include the opening cysteine and the closing phenylalanine or tryptophan. The order of the fields is V gene, J gene, clone size, CDR3 protein. Some rows have no size entry. The others give once, few or many, or a class for an expanded clone.

TRBV3-1/TRBV3-2	TRBJ1-2	-	CASSQAAGERYGYTF
TRBV5-6	TRBJ2-7	-	CASSFIPGPYEQYF
TRBV3-1/TRBV3-2	TRBJ2-7	-	CASSQGTGTPYEQYF
TRBV13	TRBJ1-1	once	CASSGWFGLENTEAFF
TRBV7-9	TRBJ2-7	-	CASSLALNEQYF
TRBV2	TRBJ1-1	-	CAEHYTGNTEAFF
TRBV6-1	TRBJ2-1	once	CASSGGGTKRDYVNEQFF
TRBV5-1	TRBJ2-7	-	CASSLPSYEQYF
TRBV29-1	TRBJ1-2	-	CSGAQGVDGYTF
TRBV7-2	TRBJ2-7	-	CASSIPLAGTSYEQYF
TRBV20-1	TRBJ2-1	once	CSASPGSYNEQFF
TRBV9	TRBJ2-2	-	CASSRQGGGTGELFF
TRBV5-1	TRBJ1-3	-	CASSRDVSSGNTIYF